The T cell receptor (beta chain) described here comes from a study of graft-versus-host responses after intestinal transplantation. Study background: Uniformly, recipients were administered anti-thymocyte globulin induction with subsequent tacrolimus and steroids for 3 to 4 years.

Overall study findings and caveats: In recipient marrow, GvH clones were found, and some appeared first in ileum or blood.

This CDR3 comprises 16 residues. Germline CDR1 and CDR2: MNHEY and SMNVEV (reference sequence). V was pared by 5 bases and J by 1 base, with 16 bases between. There were some 200,000 CFSE-labeled responder cells plated together with some 200,000 irradiated, violet-dye-labeled stimulator cells. This clone was recorded a few times. The table came from immunoSEQ multiplex PCR; TCRdb's copy has only in-frame clones and leaves some out. The data hold approximately 9,900 clones, with approximately 33% observed a single time. The receptor comes from a human patient who was an organ donor for intestinal transplantation. The chain joins TRBV27 to TRBJ2-3; tentative D call: TRBD2 (6 bases). The sample was alloreactive CD8+ T cells from a mixed lymphocyte reaction culture, taken before transplantation. Subset specified: CFSE-low proliferating T cells sorted from roughly 6-day pre-transplant mixed lymphocyte reaction (GvH or HvG direction). The CDR3 DNA reads TGTGCCAGCAGTACCATAGCGGTAGGGGGCACAGATACGCAGTATTTT. The encoded protein is CASSTIAVGGTDTQYF.